The source of this TCR beta chain is a study of shared clonotypes between healthy human individuals. V lost 1 base and J lost 5, with 14 bases in between. Per the germline V gene, CDR1 is SEHNR and CDR2 is FQNEAQ (reference sequence). The length of the CDR3 is 15 residues. A remark on this clone: As yet, its antigen is unknown.

Replicate PCRs from sorted subsets contained roughly 220 ng DNA, which is around 30,000 T cell genomes. Sequencing used immunoSEQ multiplex PCR; TCRdb keeps in-frame clones, though not all of them. This table holds 1.5 million to 2.5 million clones, less than 95% found once. Naivety among CD8 cells was defined by CD45RO negativity and positive CCR7 selection, thereby excluding terminally differentiated effector memory CD45RA+ cells. General study points: A few donors showed sharing of approximately 5% of naive CD4 clonotypes. When compared with the clonotypes that were shared by all four sorted-subset donors, the non-shared clonotypes turned out to have lower generation probabilities.

V gene TRBV7-9 combines with J gene TRBJ1-1; D is perhaps TRBD1 (6 bases). Sequences were obtained from naive CD8+ T cells sorted from blood. This TCR was sampled from a man between 18 and 35 years old in good health. For the CDR3, the DNA is TGTGCCAGCAGCTTAGGTTGGGGGGCTAAGACTGAAGCTTTCTTT. This encodes CASSLGWGAKTEAFF.